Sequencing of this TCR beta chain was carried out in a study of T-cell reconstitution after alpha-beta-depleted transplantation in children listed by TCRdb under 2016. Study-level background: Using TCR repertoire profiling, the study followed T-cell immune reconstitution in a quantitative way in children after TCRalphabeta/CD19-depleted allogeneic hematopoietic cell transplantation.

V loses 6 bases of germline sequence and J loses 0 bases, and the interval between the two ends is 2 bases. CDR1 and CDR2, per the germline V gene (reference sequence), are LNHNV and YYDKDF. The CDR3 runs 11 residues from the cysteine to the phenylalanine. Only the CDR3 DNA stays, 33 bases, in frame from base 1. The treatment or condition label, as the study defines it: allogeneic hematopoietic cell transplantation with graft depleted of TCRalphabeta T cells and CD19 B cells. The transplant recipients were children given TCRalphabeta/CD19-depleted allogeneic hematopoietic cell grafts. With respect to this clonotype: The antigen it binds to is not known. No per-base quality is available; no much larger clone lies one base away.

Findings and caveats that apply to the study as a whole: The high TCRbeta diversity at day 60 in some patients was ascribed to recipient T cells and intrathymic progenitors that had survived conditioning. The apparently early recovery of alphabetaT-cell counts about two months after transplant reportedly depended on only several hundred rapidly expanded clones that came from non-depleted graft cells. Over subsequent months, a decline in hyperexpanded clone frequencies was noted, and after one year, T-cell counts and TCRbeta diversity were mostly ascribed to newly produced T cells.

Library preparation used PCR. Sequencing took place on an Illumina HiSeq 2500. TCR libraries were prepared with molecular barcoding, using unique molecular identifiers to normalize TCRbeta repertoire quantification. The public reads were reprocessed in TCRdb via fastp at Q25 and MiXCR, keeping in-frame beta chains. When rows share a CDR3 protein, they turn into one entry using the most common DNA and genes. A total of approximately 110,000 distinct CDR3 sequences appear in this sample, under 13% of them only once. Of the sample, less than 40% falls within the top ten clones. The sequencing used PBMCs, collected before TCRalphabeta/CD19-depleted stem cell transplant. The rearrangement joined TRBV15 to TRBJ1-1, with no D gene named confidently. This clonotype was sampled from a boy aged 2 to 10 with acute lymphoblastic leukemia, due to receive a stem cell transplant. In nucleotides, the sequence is TGTGCCACCAGACTGAACACTGAAGCTTTCTTT. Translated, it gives CATRLNTEAFF.